This TCR beta chain was found in a study of cytomegalovirus exposure and HLA in healthy donors. Findings and caveats of the study: Reported findings show TCR beta sequences accurately forecast HLA-A and HLA-B alleles in most subjects. In an earlier analysis, productive rearrangement rates for most beta V segments clustered near 87% or 30%. Further analysis, carried out later, found HLA-associated TCR beta chains more clonally expanded than equally common other chains.

The CDR3 extends over 17 amino acids. From germline, CDR1 is LGHNA and CDR2 YSLEER. Unmatched junction bases numbered 8, after V lost 4 bases and J lost 0 bases. With regard to this clone: The antigen remains undetermined.

Participants comprised healthy donors of bone marrow. It was with 60 Vbeta and 13 Jbeta primers that the PCR ran. The method was immunoSEQ multiplex PCR; TCRdb's version includes in-frame clones alone and lacks a portion of them. Of about 140,000 clones in the sample, around 65% were seen once. The V gene is TRBV4-3, the J gene TRBJ2-2; TRBD2 matches at 7 bases. The sequence derives from a woman aged 55-70 years in good health and CMV-seronegative. The source material was PBMCs. Written as DNA, the CDR3 is TGCGCCAGCAGCCCAAGGGCTAGCGGTGCGAACACCGGGGAGCTGTTTTTT. Encoded protein: CASSPRASGANTGELFF.